Following are 19 T cell receptor beta chains from one sample sequenced in a study of metastatic and nonmetastatic thyroid tumors (dated by TCRdb to 2018 to 2020). Library creation used PCR. TCRdb lists the instrument as Illumina HiSeq 4000. Clones were called with MiXCR by TCRdb after fastp trimmed the public reads at Q25, and only in-frame beta chains were retained. This sample holds 22,000 or so clones; roughly 24% were observed only once. 71% of the sample is in the top ten clones. None of the patients had been given any treatment before thyroid surgery. The sample consisted of blood. Every receptor here comes from a male donor with papillary thyroid cancer or a benign thyroid nodule (not recorded which). Some clones in this sample may be carry-over from other donors' samples.

This clone was found many times. The chain couples TRBV19 to TRBJ2-1; D is unclear. V gave up 7 bases and J gave up 4 bases, with 23 bases separating them. CDR1 is LNHDA and CDR2 is SQIVND in the germline V gene (reference sequence). The CDR3 spans 17 residues. The CDR3 DNA follows: TGTGCCAGTATGGCCAGCGCGATGAACCCTTTTTACAATGAGCAGTTCTTC. Translated, it gives CASMASAMNPFYNEQFF.

This clone was counted at least ten times. This CDR3 is CSAREGTSGRAYEQYF. CDR3 DNA: TGCAGTGCTAGAGAAGGGACTAGCGGGAGGGCCTACGAGCAGTACTTC. The chain couples TRBV20-1 to TRBJ2-7; TRBD2 agrees at 16 bases. The germline V gene encodes CDR1 DFQATT and CDR2 SNEGSKA (reference sequence). CDR3 length: 16 residues. V shed 0 bases, J shed 2 bases, and the junction held 1 base outside the gene matches.

Turning to this clone: A much larger clonotype is one base distant, so this may be a read error. The rearrangement joins TRBV20-1 to TRBJ1-4; 8 bases align to TRBD1. Losses at the gene ends were 6 bases for V and 4 bases for J; bases not matched to a gene: 7. The CDR3 totals 14 residues. The germline V gene encodes CDR1 DFQATT and CDR2 SNEGSKA (reference sequence). This CDR3 reads CSAHTGGLNEKLFF. DNA for the CDR3: TGCAGTGCCCATACAGGGGGACTTAATGAAAAACTGTTTTTT.

The J gene is TRBJ2-3, the V gene TRBV7-8, with a tentative D call TRBD1 (6 bases). The CDR3 is 14 amino acids. V was clipped by 3 bases and J by 3 bases, with 10 bases between them. CDR1 and CDR2 (germline): SGHVS, FQNEAQ. The CDR3 nucleotides read TGTGCCAGCAGCTTCGCAGGGGTAACAGATACGCAGTATTTT. Residues: CASSFAGVTDTQYF.

This clone came up many times. Other DNA sequences within the sample encode an identical CDR3. J is TRBJ2-5 and V is TRBV5-1; unclear D gene. CDR1 and CDR2 from the germline V gene are SGHRS and YFSETQ. The CDR3 sequence is 12 residues long. V was trimmed by 3 bases and J by 5 bases, leaving 8 bases between them. Written as DNA, the CDR3 is TGCGCCAGCAGCTGGATAGGGGAGACCCAGTACTTC. It yields the protein CASSWIGETQYF.

This clone came up a few times. The chain has TRBV14 and TRBJ2-5, with D unresolved. Trimming left V 4 bases short and J 1 base short, with 7 bases between. The CDR3 totals 13 residues. Germline V CDR1 and CDR2: SGHDN, FVKESK. The CDR3 DNA reads TGTGCCAGCAGCCCCCCTGTCCAAGAGACCCAGTACTTC. This sequence encodes CASSPPVQETQYF.

This clone has a count of ten or more. This may come from a read error, since a much larger clone is one base off. The chain uses TRBV6-1 and TRBJ2-7, with D maybe TRBD2 (6 bases). V shed 5 bases and J shed 0 bases, with 11 bases lying between them. CDR3 length: 14 amino acids. Germline values: CDR1 MNHNS, CDR2 SASEGT. The CDR3 spells CASSPRDFSYEQYF. CDR3 nucleotides: TGTGCCAGCAGTCCCCGGGACTTCTCCTACGAGCAGTACTTC.

This clone came up many times. The chain links TRBV15 to TRBJ2-5; 7 positions match TRBD1. The CDR3 length is 14 residues. The ends lost 1 base at V and 1 base at J; junction bases unmatched: 0. The germline V gene has CDR1 LNHNV and CDR2 YYDKDF (reference sequence). The CDR3 loop reads CATSRGQGQETQYF. CDR3 sequence (DNA): TGTGCCACCAGCAGAGGACAGGGCCAAGAGACCCAGTACTTC.

V gene TRBV5-1 combines with J gene TRBJ1-2, with TRBD1 matching over 8 bases. V was pared by 0 bases and J by 5 bases, with 12 bases of the junction left unmatched. CDR3 length: 17 amino acids. CDR1 and CDR2 (germline): SGHRS, YFSETQ. CDR3 region: CASSLETGVVRTYGYTF. The CDR3 region has the DNA TGCGCCAGCAGCTTGGAGACAGGGGTGGTCCGGACTTATGGCTACACCTTC.

This clone was detected ten times or more. V and J are TRBV6-1 and TRBJ2-7; TRBD2 agrees at 7 bases. The junction had 10 bases not matched to a gene; V was cut back by 5 bases and J by 6 bases. This CDR3 region has 14 residues. From germline, CDR1 is MNHNS and CDR2 SASEGT. The CDR3 region is CASSFGGLVGEQYF. CDR3 DNA: TGTGCCAGCAGTTTCGGAGGACTAGTAGGCGAGCAGTACTTC.

In its sample, this clone was seen many times. The chain combines TRBV12-3 or TRBV12-4 with TRBJ2-3, with D unclear. V dropped 6 bases and J dropped 6 bases, with 13 bases sitting between them. This CDR3 spans 13 amino acids. This CDR3 reads CASSLGNQDTQYF. CDR3 bases: TGTGCCAGCAGCCTAGGGAATCAGGATACGCAGTATTTT.

This clone was recorded many times. CDR3 coding DNA: TGTGCCAGTGCGGACAGAAACTCTGGGGCCAACGTCCTGACTTTC. Its protein is CASADRNSGANVLTF. This chain uses TRBV6-4 with TRBJ2-6, with a possible D match to TRBD1 (6 bases). Trimming took 9 bases from V and 0 from J, leaving 12 bases between them. The CDR3 spans 15 residues. The germline V gene encodes CDR1 MRHNA and CDR2 SNTAGT.

This clone was counted many times. The chain uses TRBV28 and TRBJ1-6; possibly TRBD1 for D (5 bases). In germline, CDR1 is MDHEN, CDR2 SYDVKM. The CDR3 has 15 residues. Between the trimmed V and J ends, which lost 5 bases and 9 bases, there was a span of 17 bases. CDR3 in DNA: TGTGCCAGCAGTCCAGGGTTTCTTATGGGTTCACCCCTCCACTTT. It encodes CASSPGFLMGSPLHF.

The V and J genes are TRBV6-1 and TRBJ2-5, with TRBD1 identical over 9 bases. The junction had 9 bases not matched to a gene; V was cut back by 7 bases and J by 6 bases. This CDR3 spans 14 amino acids. Germline assignment: CDR1 MNHNS and CDR2 SASEGT. CDR3: CASTLTGGGKTQYF. The CDR3 nucleotides read TGTGCCAGCACCCTAACAGGGGGCGGGAAGACCCAGTACTTC.

As to this clone: A read error may be the cause here, since a much bigger clone is one base away. V usage is TRBV2 and J usage is TRBJ2-3, with 11 bases fitting TRBD2. The CDR3 is 16 amino acids. Germline CDR1 SNHLY, CDR2 FYNNEI. J gave up 2 bases and V 6 bases, and 7 bases lay outside the gene matches. CDR3 in amino acids: CASRRLLAGATDTQYF. The CDR3 DNA sequence: TGTGCCAGCAGACGACTACTAGCGGGAGCCACAGATACGCAGTATTTT.

The table lists this clone with a few counts. The rearrangement joins TRBV6-2 or TRBV6-3 to TRBJ2-7; D ambiguous. Trimming stripped 4 bases from V and 4 bases from J, with 8 bases between. The CDR3 loop spans 12 amino acids. The germline V gene has CDR1 MNHEY and CDR2 SVGEGT. CDR3 bases: TGTGCCAGCAGTTCGAGGATTTACGAGCAGTACTTC. Translated: CASSSRIYEQYF.

The chain links TRBV19 to TRBJ1-4; TRBD1 agrees at 10 bases. The CDR3 has 15 residues. V was clipped by 4 bases and J by 7 bases; unmatched bases: 6. Germline assignment: CDR1 LNHDA and CDR2 SQIVND (reference sequence). The CDR3: CASSTRTGGSEKLFF. CDR3 DNA: TGTGCCAGTAGTACCCGGACAGGGGGGAGTGAAAAACTGTTTTTT.

Many counts were recorded for this clone. The chain carries TRBV6-1 and TRBJ2-3, with D perhaps matching TRBD1 (6 bases). The V gene's germline CDR1 is MNHNS and CDR2 SASEGT. V dropped 5 bases and J dropped 6 bases, with 18 bases sitting between them. This CDR3 has 15 amino acids. The CDR3 bases are TGTGCCAGCAGTTCCCGGACAGACCGAACGGATACGCAGTATTTT. It encodes CASSSRTDRTDTQYF.

The chain combines TRBV5-1 with TRBJ1-4; D is perhaps TRBD1 (6 bases). The V gene lost 3 bases and the J gene lost 8 bases, with 14 bases spanning the gap. The CDR3 is 14 amino acids. Germline V CDR1 and CDR2: SGHRS, YFSETQ. In DNA, the CDR3 is TGCGCCAGCAGCTCCGGGACACCCGACGAAAAACTGTTTTTT. This gives the protein CASSSGTPDEKLFF. Full variable domain (remainder filled in from reference TRBV5-1 and TRBJ1-4): KAGVTQTPRYLIKTRGQQVTLSCSPISGHRSVSWYQQTPGQGLQFLFEYFSETQRNKGNFPGRFSGRQFSNSRSEMNVSTLELGDSALYLCASSSGTPDEKLFFGSGTQLSVL.